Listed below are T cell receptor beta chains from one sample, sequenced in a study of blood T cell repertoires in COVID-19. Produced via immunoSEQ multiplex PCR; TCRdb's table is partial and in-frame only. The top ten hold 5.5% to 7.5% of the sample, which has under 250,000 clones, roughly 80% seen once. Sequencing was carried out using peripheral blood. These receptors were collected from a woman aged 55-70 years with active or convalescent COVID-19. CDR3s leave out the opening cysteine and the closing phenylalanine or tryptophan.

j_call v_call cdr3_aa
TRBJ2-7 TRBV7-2 ASSLRGQGGEQY
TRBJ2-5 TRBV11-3 ASSLDRTSGGQETQY
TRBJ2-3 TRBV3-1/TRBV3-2 ASSQGTLAGTDTQY
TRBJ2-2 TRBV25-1 ASSQQLRAGPGELF
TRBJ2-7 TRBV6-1 ASSDNQGAIFAYEQY
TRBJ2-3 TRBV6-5 ASSYGASTDTQY
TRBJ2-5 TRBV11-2 ASSISRQGETQY
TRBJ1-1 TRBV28 ASSLGLLNTEAF
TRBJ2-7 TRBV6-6 ASSYPGTSGSYEQY
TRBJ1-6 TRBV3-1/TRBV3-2 ASSTGYNSPLH
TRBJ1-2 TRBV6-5 ASSLGTAYGYT
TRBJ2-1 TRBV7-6 ASSLVAGVGPDEQF
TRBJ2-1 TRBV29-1 SVEDRGYQGRLNEQF
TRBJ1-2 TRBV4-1 ASSQDRGTGLRANYGYT
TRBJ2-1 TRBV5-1 ASSPGSGRGGEQF
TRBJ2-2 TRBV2 ASSDRTSGGVTNTGELF
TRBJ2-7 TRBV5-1 ASSLGTGVPTYEQY
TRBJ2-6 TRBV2 ASKQNPSGANVLT
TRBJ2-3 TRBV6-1 ASSEGTSGGGTQY
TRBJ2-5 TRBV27 ASSLSWVGETQY
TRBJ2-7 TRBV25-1 ASSAGQGSYEQY
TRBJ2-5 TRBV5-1 ASSTRPRSGSASETQY
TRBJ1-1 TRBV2 ASSPNGSPVTEAF
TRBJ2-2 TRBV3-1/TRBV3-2 ASSQSRGTGELF
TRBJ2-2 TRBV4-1 ASSQDETGELF
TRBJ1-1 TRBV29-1 SVRTGGHTEAF
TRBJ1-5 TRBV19 ASSPGGGPARGQPQH
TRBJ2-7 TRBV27 ASSSSRAVGGEQY
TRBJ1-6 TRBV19 ASSTRGDSSPGNSPLH
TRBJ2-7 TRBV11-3 ASSLGQGAYEQY
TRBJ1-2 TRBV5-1 ASSPDRGDGYT
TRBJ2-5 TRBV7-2 ASSRPGRESGQKETQY
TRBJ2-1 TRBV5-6 ASSFAAGWGLFEQF
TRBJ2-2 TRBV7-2 ASSSWTSGTTGELF
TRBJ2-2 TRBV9 ASRASAGELF
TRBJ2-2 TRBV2 ASSTRTWAAGELF
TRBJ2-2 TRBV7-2 ASSSALQGTGELF
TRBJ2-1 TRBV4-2 ASSQGSTGGSYNEQF
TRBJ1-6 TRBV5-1 ASSLGGRSDSPLH
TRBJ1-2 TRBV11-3 ASSETGNGYT
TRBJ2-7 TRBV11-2 ASSLEQNEQY
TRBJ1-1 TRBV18 ASSAGDGTEAF
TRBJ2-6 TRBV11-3 ASSPLQDSGANVLT
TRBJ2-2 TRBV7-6 ASSLMGQGSTGELF
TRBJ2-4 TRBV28 ASSLYATGSEDMNIQY
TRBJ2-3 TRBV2 ASSEDRGPDTQY
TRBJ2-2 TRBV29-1 SVDPGLPNTGELF
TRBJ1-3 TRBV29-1 SAGAASSSGNTIY
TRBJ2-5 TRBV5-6 ASSESTSGGGETQY
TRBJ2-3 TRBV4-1 ASSQDIAGGLSTDTQY
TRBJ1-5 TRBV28 ASRELDRGVFGRNQPQH
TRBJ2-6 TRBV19 ASSSPLSGANVLT
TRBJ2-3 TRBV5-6 ASSVRLRGGDTQY
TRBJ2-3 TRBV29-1 TGTGSTDTQY